The following is a TCR beta chain sequence with its context. Its antigen remains undetermined. Per-nucleotide qualities are absent, and no much larger clonotype sits a single base away. CDR1 and CDR2 are read off the germline V gene (reference sequence) as LGHDT and YNNKEL. The CDR3 contains 15 residues, cysteine and phenylalanine counted. Only the CDR3 DNA is retained, 45 bases long and in frame from the first base. V and J are truncated by 1 base and 2 bases respectively, leaving an intervening sequence of 9 bases. Participants in the prospective study were aged about 18 to 95 years, lived in about two dozen United States geographic areas, and enrolled through a virtual design. To assign participants to cohorts, the prospective study relied on clinical history that participants themselves reported in a screening survey and a study questionnaire. In the prospective study, mobile phlebotomists collected whole blood, serum and a nasopharyngeal or oropharyngeal swab from each participant. Participants in the prospective study had the option to provide additional blood draws and questionnaires over an approximately 2-month period. Before DNA extraction, prospective study blood samples were shipped either frozen or at room temperature.

TCRbeta CDR3 regions were amplified from genomic DNA using the immunoSEQ Assay, a bias-controlled multiplex PCR. On the study's bioinformatics: The number of nucleated cells in each sample was estimated from the amplification of reference gene primers within the assay. To quantify the absolute abundance of each unique TCRbeta CDR3 rearrangement, sequence reads were collapsed and filtered. Productive Simpson clonality was computed per sample as the square root of Simpson's diversity index over productive rearrangements. The clones in this table, taken by TCRdb from immuneACCESS, are in-frame only. Not every clone is retained; where verified, under half of the shortfall comes from an unresolved V gene, and the cause of the rest is unknown. D and trimming were read from the DNA, whereas the V and J calls and clone size are those reported in that table. Across this sample there are about 300,000 clones, with around 89% seen only once. The top ten constitute 3.5% to 4.5% of the sample.

This specimen belongs to a study of blood T cell repertoires in COVID-19 (TCRdb year 2020). Some background on the complete study: The collaborator samples originated in the United States, Italy and Spain and spanned the acute and convalescent phases of COVID-19. The material from the prospective study consisted of cDNA or gDNA derived from T cells, B-cell-depleted T cells, or PBMCs. Subjects who had been exposed to COVID-19, were actively infected with it, or had recovered from it provided the deeply sampled blood TCRbeta repertoires that made up the dataset. The repertoires were made available in a free public database intended to serve as a resource for research on the immune response to SARS-CoV-2. Samples were obtained from the ongoing ImmuneRACE study (first 160 participants) and from about 1,300 subjects provided by 6 global collaborators. The sample metadata nearly always contained a de-identified subject ID, COVID-19 status, age in years and sex. Where available, HLA class I and class II types were obtained from metadata supplied by the sample provider rather than from assay-based typing. Overall study outcomes, separate from this receptor: How much clinical and demographic metadata was included differed by source and by participant, and the metadata was provided uncurated.

Recombination joined TRBV3-1 (or the pseudogene TRBV3-2) with TRBJ2-1, with TRBD2 tentatively as D gene (5 bases match). Sequencing was carried out using PBMCs or T cells enriched from blood (not recorded which). The receptor was derived from a woman younger than 35 with acute COVID-19. Read as DNA, the sequence is TGTGCCAGCAGCCAAGGAGGAGCGGCCTACAATGAGCAGTTCTTC. This sequence encodes CASSQGGAAYNEQFF.